The TCR beta chain under discussion was sequenced for a study of blood T cell repertoires in COVID-19. V was trimmed by 3 bases and J by 6 bases, leaving 21 bases between them. The CDR3 sequence is 16 residues long. Germline V gives CDR1 KGHSH, CDR2 LQKENI. TCRdb's copy holds only in-frame clones and misses some; the assay was immunoSEQ multiplex PCR. This table has some 78,000 clones, over 75% appearing once. The chain is built from TRBV18 and TRBJ2-7; a weak D match, TRBD2 (6 bases). Material: peripheral blood. This TCR was sampled from an older man with active or convalescent COVID-19. This CDR3 is CASSPSFDPMEGEQYF. The CDR3 DNA reads as TGTGCCAGCTCACCGAGTTTTGACCCAATGGAGGGCGAGCAGTACTTC.